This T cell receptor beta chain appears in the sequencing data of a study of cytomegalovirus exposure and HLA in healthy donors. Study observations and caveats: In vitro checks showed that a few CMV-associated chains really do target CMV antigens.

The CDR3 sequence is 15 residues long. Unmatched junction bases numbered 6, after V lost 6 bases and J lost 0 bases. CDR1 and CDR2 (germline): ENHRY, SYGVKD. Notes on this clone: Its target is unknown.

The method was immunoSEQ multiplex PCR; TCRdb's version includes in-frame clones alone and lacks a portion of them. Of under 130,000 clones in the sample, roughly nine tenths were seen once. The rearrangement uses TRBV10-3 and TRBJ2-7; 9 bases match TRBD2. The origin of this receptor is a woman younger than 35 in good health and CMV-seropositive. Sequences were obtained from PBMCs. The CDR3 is CAISASGRNSYEQYF. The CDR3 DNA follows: TGTGCCATCAGCGCCAGCGGGAGGAACTCCTACGAGCAGTACTTC.